The clone carrying this T cell receptor (beta chain) appeared a few times. The antigen is undetermined. The authors made TCR cDNA by 5'RACE template switching, adding a universal primer site and UMIs. From the 5' RACE reads, TCRdb called clonotypes with MiXCR, one entry per CDR3 protein. The table lists 250,000 to 350,000 distinct CDR3 sequences, approximately 10% of them singletons. The entry originates in a study of T cells after yellow fever vaccination. Study-level results: When the response was secondary, it was weaker but reached its peak faster, day 5 versus 15. From the bulk population, abundant clonotypes could contaminate and appear within FACS-sorted repertoires.

The J segment lost 10 bases and the V segment lost 6 bases, leaving 13 bases of the junction unmatched. The CDR3 loop spans 14 amino acids. The V gene is TRBV12-3 or TRBV12-4, the J gene TRBJ1-1; 8 positions match TRBD1. This TCR was recovered from a man between 18 and 35 years old who received the YFV17D yellow fever vaccine. The sample was CD4+ T cells sorted from PBMCs, taken 5 days after the yellow fever booster vaccination. The CDR3 loop is CASSRDDRGGAAFF. CDR3 DNA: TGTGCCAGCAGCCGAGATGACAGGGGAGGCGCAGCTTTCTTT.